This paragraph reports one TCR beta chain. The data belong to a study of cytomegalovirus exposure and HLA in healthy donors. V shed 4 bases, J shed 9 bases, and the junction held 11 bases outside the gene matches. Germline loops: CDR1 SGDLS, CDR2 YYNGEE. The CDR3 contains 16 residues. Data came from immunoSEQ multiplex PCR; TCRdb stores just in-frame clones and leaves some out. The sample lists some 46,000 clones; about 93% were seen once. The source is a man aged 18 to 29 in good health and CMV-seronegative. J is TRBJ2-1 and V is TRBV9; 12 bases map to TRBD1. Sequencing was carried out using PBMCs. Written as DNA, the CDR3 is TGTGCCAGCAGCCGTGCGGGGACAGGGGGCAGGGGTGAGCAGTTCTTC. Translation: CASSRAGTGGRGEQFF.